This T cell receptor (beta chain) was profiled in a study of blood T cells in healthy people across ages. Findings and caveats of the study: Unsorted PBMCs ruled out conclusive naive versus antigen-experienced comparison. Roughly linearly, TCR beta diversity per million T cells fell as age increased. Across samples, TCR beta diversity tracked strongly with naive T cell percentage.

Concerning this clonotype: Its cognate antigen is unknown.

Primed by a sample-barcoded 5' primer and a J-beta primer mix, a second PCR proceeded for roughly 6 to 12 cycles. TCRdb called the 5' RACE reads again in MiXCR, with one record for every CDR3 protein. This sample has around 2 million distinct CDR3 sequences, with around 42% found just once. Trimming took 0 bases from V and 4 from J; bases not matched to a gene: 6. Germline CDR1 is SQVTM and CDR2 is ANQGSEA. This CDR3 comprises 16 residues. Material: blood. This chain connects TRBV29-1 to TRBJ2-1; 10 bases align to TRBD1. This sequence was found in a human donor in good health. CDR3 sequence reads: CSVEDPGTGVYNEQFF. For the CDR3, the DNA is TGCAGCGTTGAAGATCCTGGGACAGGGGTTTACAATGAGCAGTTCTTC.